This is a list of T cell receptor beta chains from one sample in a study of response to subunit inactivated influenza vaccine. Using its own MiXCR run on the RT-PCR reads, TCRdb lists one record per CDR3 protein. The table has hundreds of thousands of distinct CDR3 sequences, 6% to 9% seen once; the top ten hold 13%. The source material was PBMCs from blood, sampled less than 30 months after vaccination. These receptor sequences come from a man between 50 and 70 years old who received an inactivated influenza vaccine. Each CDR3 is given without its conserved first and last residue. For some rows the clone size is stated as once, few or many, or as a class when expanded; others skip it.

j_gene,abundance,v_gene,CDR3aa
TRBJ2-3,few,TRBV6-4,ASSRSPFTDTQY
TRBJ1-5,few,TRBV4-3,ASSQDVSGPQPQH
TRBJ2-3,many,TRBV5-1,ASSSPDADTQY
TRBJ2-2,NA,TRBV4-1,ASSPGVTGGANTGELF
TRBJ2-1,many,TRBV7-2,ASSFPGQRLFNEQF
TRBJ1-1,NA,TRBV4-1,ASSQGGAGWAF
TRBJ2-1,few,TRBV12-3/TRBV12-4,ASSLSSFGEQF
TRBJ2-2,NA,TRBV7-9,ASSLATGQTTGELF
TRBJ2-7,few,TRBV30,AWRNWGYEQY
TRBJ2-5,few,TRBV7-9,ASSGGGPKETQY
TRBJ1-2,NA,TRBV20-1,SARDRQGPIYGYT
TRBJ1-6,few,TRBV20-1,SARATGPNSPLH
TRBJ2-1,few,TRBV12-3/TRBV12-4,ASVGSYNEQF
TRBJ2-7,few,TRBV10-3,AISEQADYEQY
TRBJ1-1,many,TRBV12-3/TRBV12-4,ASSLARGWTEAF
TRBJ2-7,few,TRBV11-2,ASSLEMTSGTMN
TRBJ1-2,many,TRBV5-1,ASSIDIYGYGYT
TRBJ2-7,many,TRBV9,ASSVGPGLTDFYEQY
TRBJ2-5,NA,TRBV5-1,ASSLVSGGPPETQY
TRBJ2-5,NA,TRBV7-9,ASSLAPTSVGETQY
TRBJ2-1,few,TRBV24-1,ATSDLRGPSYNEQF
TRBJ2-1,NA,TRBV27,ASSWISAGGSPYEQF
TRBJ2-3,few,TRBV4-2,ASSQETSRGTDTQY
TRBJ1-4,few,TRBV6-5,ASSYSSGAGEKLF
TRBJ1-4,few,TRBV7-9,ASSSAGGVGEKLF
TRBJ2-1,NA,TRBV7-2,ASRKWGQGSLDEQF
TRBJ2-3,NA,TRBV9,ASSGGLTSADTQY
TRBJ2-1,many,TRBV29-1,SVEGQSGSYNEQF
TRBJ2-7,NA,TRBV4-1,ASSQEGQGVEQY
TRBJ1-5,few,TRBV4-2,ASSQESYGFGNQPQH
TRBJ2-7,NA,TRBV4-2,ASSQEGGGGYYEQY
TRBJ2-1,few,TRBV5-5,ASSLAASGMVPEQF
TRBJ2-1,NA,TRBV9,ASSVGLAGASHEQF
TRBJ2-2,many,TRBV7-8,ASSSRGRDGELF
TRBJ1-1,many,TRBV6-6,ASSYAYTEAF
TRBJ2-3,few,TRBV4-3,ASSQGTRSITDTQY
TRBJ2-4,few,TRBV20-1,SARDLRGAENIQY
TRBJ2-1,NA,TRBV24-1,ATSDPTSGGWNEQF
TRBJ1-2,many,TRBV5-1,ASSLGSYGYT
TRBJ2-5,few,TRBV7-6,ASSSGTIQETQY
TRBJ1-6,few,TRBV7-9,ASSSGGFYNSPLH
TRBJ2-7,NA,TRBV11-2,ASSFVRGSYEQY
TRBJ2-7,NA,TRBV7-9,ASSSRTGFREQY
TRBJ2-1,many,TRBV15,ATSRAKGTFNEQF
TRBJ2-7,few,TRBV5-5,ASSLSAAGALYEQY
TRBJ2-2,many,TRBV24-1,ATSDFKHRNTGELF
TRBJ1-2,NA,TRBV12-3/TRBV12-4,ASSTNRVNYGYT
TRBJ2-7,few,TRBV20-1,SATPPRWRATGEQY
TRBJ2-7,NA,TRBV20-1,SARDRPGILHEQY
TRBJ2-1,many,TRBV24-1,ATSEPGQAYNEQF
TRBJ2-5,once,TRBV6-1,ASSASPRDYQY
TRBJ2-1,few,TRBV30,AWSAASGTPYNEQF
TRBJ1-2,NA,TRBV21-1,ASSKGAVRYGYT
TRBJ1-1,NA,TRBV7-9,ASSFRSTGPNTEAF
TRBJ2-7,NA,TRBV5-8,ASSSRRDIFYEQY
TRBJ2-3,few,TRBV29-1,SVVGSGRGTDTQY
TRBJ2-1,many,TRBV20-1,SARDPSGRFSYNEQF